A single sample is the source of the 22 T cell receptor beta chains below, sequenced in a study of CD8 T cells in Susac syndrome. Reverse transcription used roughly 0.45 to 1 ug RNA and random hexamers. TCRdb redid the calling of the immunoSEQ multiplex PCR reads with MiXCR, one entry per CDR3 protein. Of roughly 130,000 distinct CDR3 sequences in the sample, roughly 94% were seen once. Sequenced sample: CD8+ T cells from PBMCs. The source is a human donor with Susac syndrome.

This CDR3 reads CASSDQQGAGYGYTF. As DNA, the CDR3 is TGTGCCAGTAGTGACCAACAGGGGGCAGGCTATGGCTACACCTTC. The chain carries TRBV19 and TRBJ1-2, with 9 bases fitting TRBD1. The germline V gene encodes CDR1 LNHDA and CDR2 SQIVND (reference sequence). This CDR3 is built from 15 residues. The J segment lost 4 bases and the V segment lost 5 bases, leaving 8 bases of the junction unmatched.

A remark on this clonotype: The germline gene is not matched at one end of the junction; a read error may be the cause. This chain uses TRBV9 with TRBJ2-3, with 7 bases matching TRBD1. The CDR3 is 14 amino acids. Germline V gives CDR1 SGDLS, CDR2 YYNGEE. This CDR3 reads CAGSVDRATDTQYF. CDR3 bases: TGTGCCGGCAGCGTAGACAGGGCCACAGATACGCAGTATTTT.

This sequence joins TRBV3-1 and TRBJ2-1; D may be TRBD2 (5 bases). The V end lost 1 base, the J end lost 10 bases, and 11 bases lay between the germline ends. This CDR3 region has 13 residues. The germline V gene has CDR1 LGHDT and CDR2 YNNKEL (reference sequence). The CDR3 region has the DNA TGTGCCAGCAGCCAAGGACCCGGGATCGAGCAGTTCTTC. As protein: CASSQGPGIEQFF.

The chain couples TRBV7-6 to TRBJ1-1; D is perhaps TRBD1 (5 bases). The CDR3 contains 15 residues. Germline values: CDR1 SGHVS, CDR2 FNYEAQ. V shed 1 base and J shed 1 base, with 10 bases lying between them. CDR3 region: CASSLEGRPNTEAFF. The DNA of the CDR3 is TGTGCCAGCAGCTTAGAGGGACGGCCGAACACTGAAGCTTTCTTT.

This sequence joins TRBV4-1 and TRBJ2-3, with no clear D. The CDR3 contains 15 residues. The germline CDR1 and CDR2 sequences are MGHRA and YSYEKL. Trimming removed 0 bases from V and 2 bases from J, with 9 bases in between. CDR3 loop: CASSQDEEITDTQYF. Written as DNA, the CDR3 is TGCGCCAGCAGCCAAGATGAGGAGATCACAGATACGCAGTATTTT.

The rearrangement joins TRBV19 to TRBJ1-6; D is possibly TRBD1 (5 bases). The CDR3 loop spans 10 amino acids. Germline V gene lookup returns CDR1 LNHDA and CDR2 SQIVND (reference sequence). With 10 bases removed from V and 13 bases from J, the gap between germline ends came to 11 bases. In DNA, the CDR3 is TGTGCCATTGCCGGGACCCCCCTCCACTTT. It specifies CAIAGTPLHF.

This sequence joins TRBV9 and TRBJ2-5, with 9 bases aligning to TRBD1. In germline, CDR1 is SGDLS, CDR2 YYNGEE. The CDR3 sequence is 13 residues long. Trimming cost V 5 bases and J 1 base; bases outside gene matches: 0. DNA for the CDR3: TGTGCCAGCAGGGGACAGGGCCAAGAGACCCAGTACTTC. Amino acid sequence: CASRGQGQETQYF.

The V gene is TRBV29-1, the J gene TRBJ1-2; weak D call: TRBD1 (5 bases). Germline V gene lookup returns CDR1 SQVTM and CDR2 ANQGSEA. V gave up 0 bases and J gave up 4 bases, with 15 bases separating them. The CDR3 spans 15 residues. CDR3 loop: CSVEDHRQGGYGYTF. The CDR3 DNA follows: TGCAGCGTTGAAGATCATCGCCAGGGAGGCTATGGCTACACCTTC.

V usage is TRBV6-5 and J usage is TRBJ1-4, with D maybe TRBD1 (5 bases). This CDR3 contains 12 residues. V was pared by 10 bases and J by 7 bases, with 13 bases between. Germline values: CDR1 MNHEY, CDR2 SVGAGI. This CDR3 reads CATAGSPEKLFF. CDR3 bases: TGTGCCACCGCAGGGTCCCCTGAAAAACTGTTTTTT.

The rearrangement links TRBV15 to TRBJ1-5, with D perhaps TRBD1 (5 bases). Between the trimmed V and J ends, which lost 5 bases and 1 base, there was a span of 9 bases. The CDR3 is 14 amino acids. Germline V gives CDR1 LNHNV, CDR2 YYDKDF (reference sequence). CDR3 sequence reads: CATSGWDSNQPQHF. The CDR3 nucleotides are TGTGCCACCAGCGGATGGGACAGCAATCAGCCCCAGCATTTT.

The rearrangement links TRBV7-2 to TRBJ1-5, with a weak D call TRBD1 (5 bases). Trimming stripped 3 bases from V and 6 bases from J, with 15 bases between. The CDR3 totals 15 residues. Germline CDR1 SGHTA, CDR2 FQGNSA. The CDR3 loop is CASSFIRGPGQPQHF. In nucleotides, the CDR3 is TGTGCCAGCAGCTTTATTCGGGGACCCGGTCAGCCCCAGCATTTT.

The V and J genes are TRBV5-4 and TRBJ1-2; TRBD1 aligns across 7 bases. Germline CDR1 reads SGHNT; CDR2 reads YYREEE (reference sequence). The CDR3 is 14 residues long. Trimming took 0 bases from V and 7 from J; bases not matched to a gene: 6. CDR3 loop: CASSLGQGGFGYTF. The CDR3 DNA reads TGTGCCAGCAGCTTGGGGCAGGGGGGATTTGGCTACACCTTC. The full variable domain, completed using reference TRBV5-4 and TRBJ1-2, is ETGVTQSPTHLIKTRGQQVTLRCSSQSGHNTVSWYQQALGQGPQFIFQYYREEENGRGNFPPRFSGLQFPNYSSELNVNALELDDSALYLCASSLGQGGFGYTFGSGTRLTVV.

In its sample, this clonotype was seen once. The chain joins TRBV4-3 to TRBJ2-1; D gene unclear. The CDR3 contains 15 residues. CDR1 is LGHNA, CDR2 YSLEER, per germline. Trimming took off 1 base at V and 0 bases at J, with 7 bases between the two ends. CDR3 in DNA: TGCGCCAGCAGCCAAGGGCTTAGCTCCTACAATGAGCAGTTCTTC. Translating it yields CASSQGLSSYNEQFF.

The chain is built from TRBV4-2 and TRBJ2-5, with D maybe TRBD1 (6 bases). The CDR3 extends over 14 amino acids. Germline CDR1 and CDR2: LGHNA and YNFKEQ. V lost 3 bases to trimming and J lost 1 base, with 9 bases between them. The CDR3 is CASSQKTGQETQYF. In nucleotides, the CDR3 is TGTGCCAGCAGCCAGAAGACAGGCCAAGAGACCCAGTACTTC.

This clonotype turned up a few times. V usage is TRBV6-4 and J usage is TRBJ2-1; D call uncertain. V lost 0 bases and J 9 bases, leaving 9 bases between the germline ends. Germline CDR1 and CDR2: MRHNA and SNTAGT. CDR3 length equals 13 residues. DNA of the CDR3: TGTGCCAGCAGTGACTCTGGCGACGGTGAGCAGTTCTTC. Translating it yields CASSDSGDGEQFF.

This chain joins TRBV12-3 or TRBV12-4 and TRBJ1-2; 9 bases are a match to TRBD1. The CDR3 contains 13 residues. Trimming removed 5 bases from V and 6 bases from J; junction bases left unmatched: 4. CDR3: CASSEDRGDGYTF. The CDR3 DNA reads as TGTGCCAGCAGTGAGGACAGGGGAGATGGCTACACCTTC.

V gene TRBV13 combines with J gene TRBJ1-2, with TRBD1 matching over 9 bases. The germline CDR1 and CDR2 sequences are PRHDT and FYEKMQ (reference sequence). The V and J ends lost 1 base and 8 bases, in that order; junction bases with no gene match: 11. There are 16 residues in the CDR3. CDR3 in amino acids: CASSLEFGSGQGGYTF. Here the CDR3 DNA reads TGTGCCAGCAGCTTAGAATTTGGTTCGGGACAGGGAGGCTACACCTTC.

V and J are TRBV12-3 or TRBV12-4 and TRBJ1-5; TRBD1 might be the D (5 bases). The germline V and J ends were trimmed by 4 bases and 0 bases, with 10 bases remaining between them. The CDR3 covers 15 residues. The CDR3, as DNA: TGTGCCAGCAGTTGGACACCTAATAGCAATCAGCCCCAGCATTTT. It codes for CASSWTPNSNQPQHF.

This clonotype is a singleton in its sample. The V and J genes are TRBV7-7 and TRBJ2-3; D is unresolved. Germline V gene sequence: CDR1 SSHAT, CDR2 FNYEAQ (reference sequence). Trimming took 1 base from V and 4 from J, leaving 9 bases between them. CDR3 size: 14 residues. The CDR3 spells CASSLGPKADTQYF. In DNA form, the CDR3 reads TGTGCCAGCAGCTTAGGACCCAAGGCAGATACGCAGTATTTT.

The rearrangement uses TRBV5-1 and TRBJ2-1, with D possibly being TRBD1 (6 bases). Germline V gene data show CDR1 as SGHRS and CDR2 as YFSETQ. V lost 4 bases and J 5 bases, leaving 13 bases between the germline ends. The CDR3 is 14 residues long. Here the CDR3 DNA reads TGCGCCAGCAGCGTCGGACAGTCAAACAATGAGCAGTTCTTC. Encoded protein: CASSVGQSNNEQFF.

J is TRBJ1-4 and V is TRBV14; D unclear. With 0 bases removed from V and 8 bases from J, the gap between germline ends came to 10 bases. The V gene's germline CDR1 is SGHDN and CDR2 FVKESK. The CDR3 is 14 amino acids. CDR3 in DNA: TGTGCCAGCAGCCAAGATATCCCTGGGGAAAAACTGTTTTTT. Encoded protein: CASSQDIPGEKLFF.

J is TRBJ2-3 and V is TRBV7-2; D might be TRBD2 (5 bases). The CDR3 is made up of 18 amino acids. V was clipped by 5 bases and J by 2 bases, with 23 bases between them. The V gene's germline CDR1 is SGHTA and CDR2 FQGNSA. CDR3 region: CASSPINGVGKDTDTQYF. The CDR3 region has the DNA TGTGCCAGCAGCCCAATTAACGGGGTGGGGAAGGACACAGATACGCAGTATTTT. Variable domain in full (rest from reference TRBV7-2 and TRBJ2-3): GAGVSQSPSNKVTEKGKDVELRCDPISGHTALYWYRQSLGQGLEFLIYFQGNSAPDKSGLPSDRFSAERTGGSVSTLTIQRTQQEDSAVYLCASSPINGVGKDTDTQYFGPGTRLTVL.